The following is a TCR beta chain sequence with its context. Its antigen is not identified. TCRdb's copy holds only in-frame clones and misses some; the assay was immunoSEQ multiplex PCR. Of tens of thousands of clones detected, roughly 80% appear once; the ten largest clones hold approximately 8.5%. This CDR3 has 15 amino acids. Germline loops: CDR1 SGHNT, CDR2 YYREEE (reference sequence). V was cut by 2 bases and J by 6 bases, with 17 bases left in between. This sample was taken from a study of T cell clones after liver transplantation. Background on the study: In this trial, immunosuppression withdrawal was attempted within 2 years of liver transplant. HCV positivity affected three of eight recipients; the rest lacked autoimmune or viral indications. Study results and caveats: The donor-reactive repertoire was only partly measurable in two subjects, lacking donor cells.

Sequenced here: CD4+ T cells from blood, sampled before liver transplant. The TCR originated in a human donor who received a liver transplant. V and J are TRBV5-4 and TRBJ1-2, with D uncertain. CDR3 amino acids: CASSFPGRKDHGYTF. The CDR3 bases are TGTGCCAGCAGCTTCCCGGGCCGAAAGGACCATGGCTACACCTTC.